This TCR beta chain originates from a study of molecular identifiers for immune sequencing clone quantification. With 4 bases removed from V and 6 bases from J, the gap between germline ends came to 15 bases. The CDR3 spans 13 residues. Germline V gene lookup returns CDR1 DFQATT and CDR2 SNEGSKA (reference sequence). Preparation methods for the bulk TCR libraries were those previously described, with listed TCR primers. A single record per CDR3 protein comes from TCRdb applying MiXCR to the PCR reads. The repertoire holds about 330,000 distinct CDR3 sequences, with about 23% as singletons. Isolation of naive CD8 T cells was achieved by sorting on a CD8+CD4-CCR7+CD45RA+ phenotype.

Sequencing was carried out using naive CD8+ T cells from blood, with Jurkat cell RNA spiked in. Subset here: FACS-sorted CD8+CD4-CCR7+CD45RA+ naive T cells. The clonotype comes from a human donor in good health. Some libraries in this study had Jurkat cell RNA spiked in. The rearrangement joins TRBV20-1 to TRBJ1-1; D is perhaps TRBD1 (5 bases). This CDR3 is CSATTRGRPEAFF. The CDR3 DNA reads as TGCAGTGCTACAACCCGGGGGAGGCCTGAAGCTTTCTTT.